This T cell receptor (beta chain) was recorded in a study of T cells in Graves' hyperthyroidism and ophthalmopathy. The wider study: Initial diagnosis, before any treatment, was when peripheral blood was collected. Points from the study as a whole: Most clonotypes expanded in thyroid above 0.001 were likewise present in blood.

Germline V gene sequence: CDR1 LGHDT, CDR2 YNNKEL (reference sequence). The V end lost 3 bases, the J end lost 0 bases, and 18 bases lay between the germline ends. This CDR3 is built from 18 residues. Researchers amplified the TCR beta CDR3 regions from RNA transcripts. When the TCR CDR3 underwent first-round RT-PCR, the HTBI primer set was used. TCRdb ran MiXCR on the multiplex PCR reads and lists one entry per CDR3 protein. Here the sample spans hundreds of thousands of distinct CDR3 sequences, about a sixth being singletons. This clonotype was seen repeatedly, ten times or more. Its antigen is still unknown. These patients, aged 18 to 65, had recently diagnosed hyperthyroidism lasting under 2 months.

The chain has TRBV3-1 and TRBJ2-1, with a possible D match to TRBD2 (7 bases). Sequencing was carried out using blood. This clonotype originated in a young woman with Graves' hyperthyroidism. The CDR3 loop is CASSQDLSGTSSYNEQFF. The CDR3 bases are TGTGCCAGCAGCCAGGACCTGAGCGGGACAAGCTCCTACAATGAGCAGTTCTTC.